The 32 T cell receptor beta chains below were found in one sample sequenced in a study of memory CD4+ T cells and cytomegalovirus serostatus. Single viable CD3+CD4+CD8-CD45RO+ cells were sorted as the memory CD4+ T cells. The data were produced by immunoSEQ multiplex PCR, yet TCRdb's version contains in-frame clones alone and is incomplete. The repertoire holds under 70,000 clones, with roughly 77% as singletons. The source material was memory CD4+ T cells from blood. These receptors were collected from an adult in good health and CMV-seronegative.

V and J are TRBV6-4 and TRBJ2-3, with 7 bases that match TRBD2. Germline V gene lookup returns CDR1 MRHNA and CDR2 SNTAGT. CDR3 length: 14 amino acids. V shed 0 bases, J shed 3 bases, and the junction held 0 bases outside the gene matches. The CDR3 here is CASSDSRETDTQYF. CDR3 nucleotides: TGTGCCAGCAGTGACTCGCGGGAGACAGATACGCAGTATTTT.

The J gene is TRBJ1-1, the V gene TRBV30; D call uncertain. Germline assignment: CDR1 GTSNPN and CDR2 SVGIG (reference sequence). This CDR3 has 12 amino acids. The V gene lost 3 bases and the J gene lost 0 bases, with 5 bases spanning the gap. The CDR3 DNA reads as TGTGCCTGGAGAAGACTGAACACTGAAGCTTTCTTT. This translates into CAWRRLNTEAFF.

The genes are TRBV10-1 and TRBJ2-2; the D call may be TRBD1 or TRBD2 (6 bases each). CDR3 length: 19 residues. Deletions cut 3 bases from V and 0 bases from J, with 20 bases between. In germline, CDR1 is WNHNN, CDR2 SYGVQD (reference sequence). DNA for the CDR3: TGCGCCAGCAGTGATCCCCGGGGGCCCGGGATACCGAACACCGGGGAGCTGTTTTTT. Encoded protein: CASSDPRGPGIPNTGELFF.

Concerning this clone: One end of the junction is discordant with germline, which a read error may explain. CDR3 sequence reads: CATSKKTSGSVETQYF. CDR3 in DNA: TGTGCCACTAGTAAGAAAACTAGCGGGAGTGTAGAGACCCAGTACTTC. This chain connects TRBV19 to TRBJ2-5; 11 nucleotides match TRBD2. The germline CDR1 and CDR2 sequences are LNHDA and SQIVND (reference sequence). The CDR3 extends over 16 amino acids.

This chain connects TRBV29-1 to TRBJ1-2, with 9 bases matching TRBD1. In germline, CDR1 is SQVTM, CDR2 ANQGSEA. V gave up 7 bases and J gave up 8 bases; unmatched junction bases: 5. This CDR3 is 11 amino acids long. CDR3 nucleotide sequence: TGCAGCGGGGGACAGGGTCCAGGCTACACCTTC. It specifies CSGGQGPGYTF. The full variable domain, its missing parts supplied by reference TRBV29-1 and TRBJ1-2, is SAVISQKPSRDICQRGTSLTIQCQVDSQVTMMFWYRQQPGQSLTLIATANQGSEATYESGFVIDKFPISRPNLTFSTLTVSNMSPEDSSIYLCSGGQGPGYTFGSGTRLTVV.

The gene calls are TRBV19 and TRBJ1-3; no reliable D call. Germline lookup yields CDR1 LNHDA and CDR2 SQIVND (reference sequence). This CDR3 region has 14 residues. V dropped 3 bases and J dropped 0 bases, with 6 bases sitting between them. The CDR3 is CASSIGSSGNTIYF. DNA of the CDR3: TGTGCCAGTAGTATTGGTTCCTCTGGAAACACCATATATTTT.

The chain combines TRBV29-1 with TRBJ1-1; possibly TRBD1 for D (6 bases). The CDR3 spans 14 residues. Per the germline V gene, CDR1 is SQVTM and CDR2 is ANQGSEA. Trimming removed 4 bases at V and 12 bases at J, with 24 bases between. The DNA of the CDR3 is TGCAGCGTTGGGCCGGAGGGGGGCTCAACGTTACCTTTCTTT. Protein: CSVGPEGGSTLPFF.

The chain employs TRBV5-8 and TRBJ2-7; weak D call: TRBD1 (6 bases). CDR1 SGHTS and CDR2 YDEGEE come from the germline V gene. CDR3 length equals 15 residues. Deletions cut 3 bases from V and 4 bases from J, with 17 bases between. The CDR3 bases are TGTGCCAGCAGCTGGATACAGGGCACCCCGTACGAGCAGTACTTC. It codes for CASSWIQGTPYEQYF.

This clone was observed a single time. The junction does not match germline at one end; this may be a read error. In nucleotides, the CDR3 is TGTGCCAGCAGTTTCCAAACTCGGGGTCCTGATTTC. Amino acids: CASSFQTRGPDF. This rearrangement joins TRBV28 to TRBJ2-7, with D perhaps matching TRBD2 (5 bases). From germline, CDR1 is MDHEN and CDR2 SYDVKM. This CDR3 has 12 residues.

The rearrangement uses TRBV9 and TRBJ2-1, with D possibly being TRBD2 (6 bases). This CDR3 spans 14 amino acids. Germline values: CDR1 SGDLS, CDR2 YYNGEE. Trimming shortened V by 0 bases and J by 8 bases, and 12 bases separated the two germline ends. The CDR3 nucleotides read TGTGCCAGCAGCGTAGCGGGAGATTTCGATGAGCAGTTCTTC. Amino acid sequence: CASSVAGDFDEQFF.

The rearrangement links TRBV13 to TRBJ2-1; TRBD2 is a possible D gene (6 bases). This CDR3 has 17 amino acids. V lost 0 bases to trimming and J lost 3 bases, with 15 bases between them. The germline CDR1 and CDR2 sequences are PRHDT and FYEKMQ (reference sequence). The CDR3 region has the DNA TGTGCCAGCAGCTTAGGACGGAGGGTTCTCGTCTACAATGAGCAGTTCTTC. The encoded protein is CASSLGRRVLVYNEQFF.

V and J are TRBV28 and TRBJ2-2, with 12 bases aligning to TRBD2. The CDR3 is 18 residues long. The J segment lost 1 base and the V segment lost 6 bases, leaving 9 bases of the junction unmatched. In germline, CDR1 is MDHEN, CDR2 SYDVKM. The CDR3 DNA sequence: TGTGCCAGCAGGGGAGGACTAGCGGGATGGGTGAACACCGGGGAGCTGTTTTTT. Protein: CASRGGLAGWVNTGELFF.

This clone was seen just once. The chain recombines TRBV18 with TRBJ2-5, with D uncertain. V was trimmed by 8 bases and J by 1 base, leaving 2 bases between them. CDR3 length: 10 residues. CDR1 KGHSH and CDR2 LQKENI come from the germline V gene. CDR3 in DNA: TGTGCCAGCGGCCAAGAGACCCAGTACTTC. Encoded protein: CASGQETQYF. The complete variable domain, with remaining parts taken from reference TRBV18 and TRBJ2-5, reads NAGVMQNPRHLVRRRGQEARLRCSPMKGHSHVYWYRQLPEEGLKFMVYLQKENIIDESGMPKERFSAEFPKEGPSILRIQQVVRGDSAAYFCASGQETQYFGPGTRLLVL.

CDR3 in DNA: TGTGCCAGCTCACCGCGGACAGGAACTGCGACGTACGAGCAGTACTTC. It is translated as CASSPRTGTATYEQYF. J is TRBJ2-7 and V is TRBV18, with TRBD1 identical over 7 bases. CDR3 length: 16 residues. V shed 3 bases, J shed 4 bases, and the junction held 12 bases outside the gene matches. The germline gives CDR1 KGHSH, CDR2 LQKENI.

The chain uses TRBV7-9 and TRBJ2-6, with TRBD1 matching over 8 bases. The germline V gene has CDR1 SEHNR and CDR2 FQNEAQ (reference sequence). V was clipped by 4 bases and J by 4 bases; unmatched bases: 3. The CDR3 covers 15 residues. CDR3 protein: CASSSDRAGANVLTF. Here the CDR3 DNA reads TGTGCCAGCAGCTCGGACAGGGCCGGGGCCAACGTCCTGACTTTC.

The V and J genes are TRBV7-2 and TRBJ1-2, with 7 bases matching TRBD1. Per germline, CDR1 SGHTA and CDR2 FQGNSA. With 5 bases clipped from V and 5 bases from J, the junction kept 14 bases outside the gene matches. This CDR3 has 16 amino acids. CDR3 sequence: CASSPPQGGGRYGYTF. The CDR3 DNA is TGTGCCAGCAGCCCACCCCAGGGGGGCGGTCGGTATGGCTACACCTTC.

As regards this clone: This sample also contains other DNA sequences that code for the same CDR3. The rearrangement uses TRBV11-2 and TRBJ2-7, with D unclear. CDR3 length equals 12 residues. The germline CDR1 and CDR2 sequences are SGHAT and FQNNGV. With 3 bases removed from V and 4 bases from J, the gap between germline ends came to 7 bases. The CDR3 is CASSLHLYEQYF. In DNA form, the CDR3 reads TGTGCCAGCAGCTTGCACCTGTACGAGCAGTACTTC.

The chain is built from TRBV18 and TRBJ1-3; D is possibly TRBD1 (6 bases). This CDR3 is built from 16 residues. The germline CDR1 and CDR2 sequences are KGHSH and LQKENI. V lost 0 bases to trimming and J lost 2 bases, with 11 bases between them. The CDR3 sequence: CASSPPGRGAGNTIYF. The DNA for the CDR3 is TGTGCCAGCTCACCACCGGGCAGGGGCGCTGGAAACACCATATATTTT.

The chain joins TRBV6-4 to TRBJ1-2, with no clear D. V was pared by 2 bases and J by 2 bases, with 9 bases between. CDR3 length equals 14 residues. The germline V gene has CDR1 MRHNA and CDR2 SNTAGT. CDR3 in DNA: TGTGCCAGCAGTGACGAGGGTCCAAACTATGGCTACACCTTC. It specifies CASSDEGPNYGYTF.

Only a few counts were recorded for this clone. This sequence joins TRBV4-1 and TRBJ2-1; 11 bases align to TRBD2. Germline CDR1 MGHRA, CDR2 YSYEKL. The CDR3 spans 15 residues. V was pared by 2 bases and J by 6 bases, with 3 bases of the junction left unmatched. CDR3 bases: TGCGCCAGCAGCCAAACCCTAGCGGGAGGCAATGAGCAGTTCTTC. The encoded protein is CASSQTLAGGNEQFF.

On this clone itself: In the same sample, other DNA sequences code for this CDR3. The rearrangement joins TRBV7-3 to TRBJ2-3; the D is unclear. Trimming removed 2 bases at V and 0 bases at J, with 6 bases between. Germline V gives CDR1 SGHTA, CDR2 FQGTGA. This CDR3 has 14 amino acids. The DNA for the CDR3 is TGTGCCAGCAGCTTAGCGAAAAGCACAGATACGCAGTATTTT. This encodes CASSLAKSTDTQYF.

This chain uses TRBV10-1 with TRBJ1-2; D remains ambiguous. Deletions cut 8 bases from V and 9 bases from J, with 7 bases between. The CDR3 length is 9 residues. Germline V CDR1 and CDR2: WNHNN, SYGVQD (reference sequence). The CDR3 region has the DNA TGCGCCAGCGGACGAAGCTACACCTTC. Translation: CASGRSYTF.

This rearrangement joins TRBV28 to TRBJ1-1; D gene ambiguous. This CDR3 has 13 residues. Trimming shortened V by 3 bases and J by 6 bases, and 11 bases separated the two germline ends. The germline V gene encodes CDR1 MDHEN and CDR2 SYDVKM. The CDR3 region has the DNA TGTGCCAGCAGTTTTCGCGTTCTATCTGAAGCTTTCTTT. Its protein is CASSFRVLSEAFF. Looking up the rest from reference TRBV28 and TRBJ1-1 gives the full variable domain: DVKVTQSSRYLVKRTGEKVFLECVQDMDHENMFWYRQDPGLGLRLIYFSYDVKMKEKGDIPEGYSVSREKKERFSLILESASTNQTSMYLCASSFRVLSEAFFGQGTRLTVV.

The J gene is TRBJ2-2, the V gene TRBV28; D gene unclear. V was pared by 4 bases and J by 3 bases, with 3 bases between. The CDR3 is made up of 12 amino acids. Germline-derived CDR1 and CDR2 are MDHEN and SYDVKM. CDR3 coding DNA: TGTGCCAGCAGTTCATACACCGGGGAGCTGTTTTTT. Translated, it gives CASSSYTGELFF.

The rearrangement uses TRBV5-4 and TRBJ1-2; D gene unclear. Trimming stripped 7 bases from V and 0 bases from J, with 10 bases between. This CDR3 has 13 residues. Looked up from germline, CDR1 is SGHNT and CDR2 is YYREEE (reference sequence). The CDR3, as DNA: TGTGCCAGCTCTCTCCGGTCTAACTATGGCTACACCTTC. Translating it yields CASSLRSNYGYTF.

V usage is TRBV7-2 and J usage is TRBJ1-4, with D uncertain. CDR1 and CDR2 from the germline V gene are SGHTA and FQGNSA. Trimming cost V 2 bases and J 5 bases, with 9 bases left between them. CDR3 length: 14 amino acids. The CDR3 DNA follows: TGTGCCAGCAGCTTACAGGCGAGGAATGAAAAACTGTTTTTT. It codes for CASSLQARNEKLFF.

The chain combines TRBV28 with TRBJ1-1; D remains unclear. This CDR3 is 13 amino acids long. Trimming pared 6 bases from V and 8 bases from J, leaving 16 bases between. Germline loops: CDR1 MDHEN, CDR2 SYDVKM. The CDR3 loop reads CASRVSRRKEAFF. The DNA for the CDR3 is TGTGCCAGCAGGGTAAGCAGAAGGAAAGAAGCTTTCTTT.

This chain links TRBV5-1 with TRBJ1-1; 7 positions agree with TRBD1. There are 14 residues in the CDR3. Germline CDR1 and CDR2: SGHRS and YFSETQ. Unmatched junction bases numbered 7, after V lost 4 bases and J lost 4 bases. CDR3 residues: CASSQTGVSTEAFF. CDR3 bases: TGCGCCAGCAGCCAAACAGGGGTAAGCACTGAAGCTTTCTTT.

This chain connects TRBV18 to TRBJ1-1, with D maybe TRBD1 (6 bases). CDR1 and CDR2 (germline): KGHSH, LQKENI. There are 15 residues in the CDR3. V shed 0 bases and J shed 4 bases, with 12 bases lying between them. The CDR3 coding sequence is TGTGCCAGCTCACCACCGAAAGGGGGGGCCACTGAAGCTTTCTTT. Its protein is CASSPPKGGATEAFF.

This clone was counted a few times. The chain employs TRBV27 and TRBJ1-3, with D unclear. This CDR3 has 18 residues. The germline CDR1 and CDR2 sequences are MNHEY and SMNVEV (reference sequence). V lost 8 bases and J 0 bases, leaving 23 bases between the germline ends. In DNA, the CDR3 is TGTGCCAGCTCAGACCGGGCCCCTACTAGCAGCTCTGGAAACACCATATATTTT. Encoded protein: CASSDRAPTSSSGNTIYF.

This clone was seen only a few times. The chain couples TRBV2 to TRBJ1-5, with D tentatively TRBD1 (6 bases). The germline gives CDR1 SNHLY, CDR2 FYNNEI. V was clipped by 7 bases and J by 0 bases, with 13 bases between them. The CDR3 spans 15 residues. This CDR3 is CASKPDSVSNQPQHF. The CDR3 nucleotides read TGTGCCAGCAAACCGGACAGTGTTAGCAATCAGCCCCAGCATTTT.

The J gene is TRBJ2-7, the V gene TRBV5-1; D is possibly TRBD1 (6 bases). This CDR3 contains 17 residues. Trimming removed 1 base at V and 0 bases at J, with 17 bases between. The V gene's germline CDR1 is SGHRS and CDR2 YFSETQ. In DNA, the CDR3 is TGCGCCAGCAGCTTGTCATCTCGGGGACACGTCTCCTACGAGCAGTACTTC. It is translated as CASSLSSRGHVSYEQYF.